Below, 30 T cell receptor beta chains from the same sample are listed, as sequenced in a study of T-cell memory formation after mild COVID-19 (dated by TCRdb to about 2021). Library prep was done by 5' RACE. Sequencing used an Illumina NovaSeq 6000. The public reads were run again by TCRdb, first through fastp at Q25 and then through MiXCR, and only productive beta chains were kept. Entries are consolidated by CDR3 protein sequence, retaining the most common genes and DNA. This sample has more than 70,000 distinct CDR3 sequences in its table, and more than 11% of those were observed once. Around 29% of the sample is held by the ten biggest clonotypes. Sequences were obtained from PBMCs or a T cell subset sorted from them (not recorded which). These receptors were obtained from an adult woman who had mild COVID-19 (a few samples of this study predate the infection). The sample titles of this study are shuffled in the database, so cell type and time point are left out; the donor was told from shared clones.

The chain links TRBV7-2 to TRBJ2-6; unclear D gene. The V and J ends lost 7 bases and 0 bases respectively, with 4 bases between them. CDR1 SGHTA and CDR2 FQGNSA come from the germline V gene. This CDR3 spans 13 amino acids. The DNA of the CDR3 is TGTGCCAGCAAACCCTCTGGGGCCAACGTCCTGACTTTC. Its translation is CASKPSGANVLTF. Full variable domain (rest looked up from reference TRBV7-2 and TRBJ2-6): GAGVSQSPSNKVTEKGKDVELRCDPISGHTALYWYRQSLGQGLEFLIYFQGNSAPDKSGLPSDRFSAERTGGSVSTLTIQRTQQEDSAVYLCASKPSGANVLTFGAGSRLTVL.

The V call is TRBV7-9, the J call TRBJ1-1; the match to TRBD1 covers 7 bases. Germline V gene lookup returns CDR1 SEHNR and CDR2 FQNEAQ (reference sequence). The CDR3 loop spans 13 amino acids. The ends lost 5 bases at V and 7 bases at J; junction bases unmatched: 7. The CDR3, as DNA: TGTGCCAGCAGCCGGGGGGGGACAGTTGAAGCTTTCTTT. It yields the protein CASSRGGTVEAFF.

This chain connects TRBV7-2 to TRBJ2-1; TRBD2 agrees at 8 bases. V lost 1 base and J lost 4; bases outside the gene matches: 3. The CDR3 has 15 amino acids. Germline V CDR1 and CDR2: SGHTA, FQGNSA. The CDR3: CASSLEAGGYNEQFF. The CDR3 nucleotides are TGTGCCAGCAGCTTAGAGGCGGGAGGATACAATGAGCAGTTCTTC.

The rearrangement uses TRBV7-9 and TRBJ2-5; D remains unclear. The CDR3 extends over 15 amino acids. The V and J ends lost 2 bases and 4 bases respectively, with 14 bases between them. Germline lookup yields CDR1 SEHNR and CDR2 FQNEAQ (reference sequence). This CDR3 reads CASSLSSAALETQYF. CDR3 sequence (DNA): TGTGCCAGCAGCTTATCTAGTGCGGCCCTAGAGACCCAGTACTTC.

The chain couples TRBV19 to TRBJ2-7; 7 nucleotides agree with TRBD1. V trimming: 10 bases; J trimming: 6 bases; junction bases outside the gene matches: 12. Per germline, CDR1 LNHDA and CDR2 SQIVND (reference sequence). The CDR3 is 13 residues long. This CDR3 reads CATQYTGALEQYF. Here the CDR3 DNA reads TGTGCCACCCAATATACAGGGGCCCTCGAGCAGTACTTC.

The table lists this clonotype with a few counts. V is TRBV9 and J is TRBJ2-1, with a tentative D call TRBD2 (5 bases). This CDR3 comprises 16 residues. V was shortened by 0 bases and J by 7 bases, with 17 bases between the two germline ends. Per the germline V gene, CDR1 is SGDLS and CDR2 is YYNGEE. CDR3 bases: TGTGCCAGCAGCGTAGGTCCTGCGGGCAGCGTTAATGAGCAGTTCTTC. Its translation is CASSVGPAGSVNEQFF.

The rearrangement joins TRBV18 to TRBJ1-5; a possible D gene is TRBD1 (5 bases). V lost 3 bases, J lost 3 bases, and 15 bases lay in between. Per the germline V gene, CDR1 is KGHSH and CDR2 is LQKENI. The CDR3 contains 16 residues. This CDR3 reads CASSPQGSGHNQPQHF. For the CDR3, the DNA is TGTGCCAGCTCACCTCAAGGGAGCGGACACAATCAGCCCCAGCATTTT.

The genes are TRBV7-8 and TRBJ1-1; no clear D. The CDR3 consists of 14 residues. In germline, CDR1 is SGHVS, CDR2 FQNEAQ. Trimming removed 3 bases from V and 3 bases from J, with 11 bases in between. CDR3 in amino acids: CASSLEGADTEAFF. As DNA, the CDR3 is TGTGCCAGCAGCTTGGAGGGCGCGGACACTGAAGCTTTCTTT.

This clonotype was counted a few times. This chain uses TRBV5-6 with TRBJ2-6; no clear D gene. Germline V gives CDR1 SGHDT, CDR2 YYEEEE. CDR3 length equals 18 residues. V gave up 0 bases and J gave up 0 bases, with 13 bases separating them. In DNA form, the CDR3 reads TGTGCCAGCAGCTTGGGCGCCTCTGGGGTCTCTGGGGCCAACGTCCTGACTTTC. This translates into CASSLGASGVSGANVLTF.

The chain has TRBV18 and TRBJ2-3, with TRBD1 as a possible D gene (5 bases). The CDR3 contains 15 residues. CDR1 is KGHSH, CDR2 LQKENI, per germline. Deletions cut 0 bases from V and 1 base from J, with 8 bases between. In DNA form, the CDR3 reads TGTGCCAGCTCACCACCGGGGCTTGGCACAGATACGCAGTATTTT. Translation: CASSPPGLGTDTQYF.

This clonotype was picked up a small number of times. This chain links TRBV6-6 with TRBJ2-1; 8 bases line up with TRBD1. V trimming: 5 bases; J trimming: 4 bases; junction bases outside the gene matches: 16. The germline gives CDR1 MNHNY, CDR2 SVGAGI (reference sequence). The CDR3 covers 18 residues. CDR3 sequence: CASSDTHDRGESYNEQFF. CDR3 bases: TGTGCCAGCAGTGATACCCATGACAGGGGCGAATCTTACAATGAGCAGTTCTTC.

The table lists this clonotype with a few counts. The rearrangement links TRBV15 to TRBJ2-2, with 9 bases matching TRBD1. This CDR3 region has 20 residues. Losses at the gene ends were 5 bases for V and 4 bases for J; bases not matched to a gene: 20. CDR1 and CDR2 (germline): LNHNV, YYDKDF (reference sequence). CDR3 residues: CATSVPPGQGRPGGTGELFF. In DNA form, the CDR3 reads TGTGCCACCAGCGTCCCCCCGGGACAGGGTCGGCCGGGGGGCACCGGGGAGCTGTTTTTT.

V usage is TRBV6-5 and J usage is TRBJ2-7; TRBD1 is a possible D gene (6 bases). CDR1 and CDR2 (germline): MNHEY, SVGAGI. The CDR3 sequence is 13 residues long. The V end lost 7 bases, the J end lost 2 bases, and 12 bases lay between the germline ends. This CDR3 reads CASKGQNTYEQYF. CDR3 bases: TGTGCCAGCAAAGGACAGAATACCTACGAGCAGTACTTC.

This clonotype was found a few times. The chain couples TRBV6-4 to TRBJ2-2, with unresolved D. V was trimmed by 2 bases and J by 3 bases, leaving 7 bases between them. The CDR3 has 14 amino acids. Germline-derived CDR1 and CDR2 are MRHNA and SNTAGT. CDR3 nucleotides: TGTGCCAGCAGTGACAGTACGGACACCGGGGAGCTGTTTTTT. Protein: CASSDSTDTGELFF.

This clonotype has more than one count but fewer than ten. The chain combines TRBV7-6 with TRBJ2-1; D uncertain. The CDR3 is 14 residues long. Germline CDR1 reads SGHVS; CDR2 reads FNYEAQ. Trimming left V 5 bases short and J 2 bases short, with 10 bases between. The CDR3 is CASSPSSAYNEQFF. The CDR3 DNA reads TGTGCCAGCAGCCCAAGTTCTGCCTACAATGAGCAGTTCTTC.

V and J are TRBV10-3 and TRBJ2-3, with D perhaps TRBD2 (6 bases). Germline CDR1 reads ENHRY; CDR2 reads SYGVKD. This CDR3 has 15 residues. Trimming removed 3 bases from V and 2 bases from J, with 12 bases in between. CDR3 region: CAISELGGITDTQYF. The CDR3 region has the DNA TGTGCCATCAGTGAATTGGGGGGAATCACAGATACGCAGTATTTT.

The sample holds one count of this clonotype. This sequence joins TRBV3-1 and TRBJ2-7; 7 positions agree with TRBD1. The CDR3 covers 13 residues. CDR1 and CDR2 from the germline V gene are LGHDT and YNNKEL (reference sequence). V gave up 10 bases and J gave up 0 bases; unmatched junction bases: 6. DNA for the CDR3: TGTGCCACCTTGGGGACAGACTCCTACGAGCAGTACTTC. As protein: CATLGTDSYEQYF.

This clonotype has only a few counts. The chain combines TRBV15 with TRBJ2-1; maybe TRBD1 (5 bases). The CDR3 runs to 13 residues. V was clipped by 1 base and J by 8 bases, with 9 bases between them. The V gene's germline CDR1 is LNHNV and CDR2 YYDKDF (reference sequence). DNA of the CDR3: TGTGCCACCAGCAGAGCCAGGGTCCATGAGCAGTTCTTC. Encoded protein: CATSRARVHEQFF.

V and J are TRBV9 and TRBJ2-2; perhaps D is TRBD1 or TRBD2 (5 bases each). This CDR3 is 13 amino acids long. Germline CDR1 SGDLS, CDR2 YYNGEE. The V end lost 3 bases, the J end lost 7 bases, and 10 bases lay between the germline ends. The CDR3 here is CASSGGADGELFF. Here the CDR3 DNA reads TGTGCCAGCAGCGGAGGGGCGGACGGGGAGCTGTTTTTT.

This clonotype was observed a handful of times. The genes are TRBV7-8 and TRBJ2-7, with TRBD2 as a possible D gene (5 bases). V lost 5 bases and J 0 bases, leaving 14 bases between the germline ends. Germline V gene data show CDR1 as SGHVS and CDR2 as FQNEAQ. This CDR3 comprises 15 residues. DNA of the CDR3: TGTGCCAGCAGCCCCGATTCTGGGAGCTCCTACGAGCAGTACTTC. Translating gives CASSPDSGSSYEQYF.

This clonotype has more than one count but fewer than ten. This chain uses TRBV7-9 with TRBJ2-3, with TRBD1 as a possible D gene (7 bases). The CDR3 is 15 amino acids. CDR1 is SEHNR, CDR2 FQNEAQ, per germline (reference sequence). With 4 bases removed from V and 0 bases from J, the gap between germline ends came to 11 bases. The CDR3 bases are TGTGCCAGCAGCTGGGGGGACAGTAGCACAGATACGCAGTATTTT. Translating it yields CASSWGDSSTDTQYF. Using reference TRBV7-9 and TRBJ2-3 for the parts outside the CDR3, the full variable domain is DTGVSQNPRHKITKRGQNVTFRCDPISEHNRLYWYRQTLGQGPEFLTYFQNEAQLEKSRLLSDRFSAERPKGSFSTLEIQRTEQGDSAMYLCASSWGDSSTDTQYFGPGTRLTVL.

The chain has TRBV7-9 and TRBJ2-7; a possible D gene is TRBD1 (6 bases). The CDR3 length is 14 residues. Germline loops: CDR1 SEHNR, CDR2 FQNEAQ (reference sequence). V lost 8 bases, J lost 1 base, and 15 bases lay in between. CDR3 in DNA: TGTGCCAGCTCCCGGGACATTCTATCCTACGAGCAGTACTTC. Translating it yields CASSRDILSYEQYF.

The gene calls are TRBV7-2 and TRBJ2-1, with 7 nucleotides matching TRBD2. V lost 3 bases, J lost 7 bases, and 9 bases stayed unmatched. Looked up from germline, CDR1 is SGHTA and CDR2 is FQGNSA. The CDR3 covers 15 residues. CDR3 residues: CASSFWGGPGNEQFF. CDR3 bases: TGTGCCAGCAGCTTCTGGGGAGGGCCAGGAAATGAGCAGTTCTTC.

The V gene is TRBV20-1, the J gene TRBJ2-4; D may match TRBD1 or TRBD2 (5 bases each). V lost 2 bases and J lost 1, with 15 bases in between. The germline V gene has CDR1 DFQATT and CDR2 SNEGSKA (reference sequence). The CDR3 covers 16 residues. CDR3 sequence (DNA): TGCAGTGCTAGAAGGAGGTCAGGGATCGCCAAAAACATTCAGTACTTC. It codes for CSARRRSGIAKNIQYF.

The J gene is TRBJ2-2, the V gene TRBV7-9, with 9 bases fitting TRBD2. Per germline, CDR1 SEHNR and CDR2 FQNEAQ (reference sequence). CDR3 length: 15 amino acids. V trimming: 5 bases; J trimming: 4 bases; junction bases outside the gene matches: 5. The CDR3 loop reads CASSPSGTGTGELFF. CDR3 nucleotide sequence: TGTGCCAGCAGCCCTAGCGGGACGGGCACCGGGGAGCTGTTTTTT.

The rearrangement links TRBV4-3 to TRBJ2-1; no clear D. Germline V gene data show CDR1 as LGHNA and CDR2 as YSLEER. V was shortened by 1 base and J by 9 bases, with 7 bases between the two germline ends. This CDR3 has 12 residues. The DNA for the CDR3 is TGCGCCAGCAGCCAAGGGCACAGTGAGCAGTTCTTC. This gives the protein CASSQGHSEQFF.

The CDR3 reads CASSDRLAYEQFF. In nucleotides, the CDR3 is TGTGCCAGCAGTGATCGACTAGCCTATGAGCAGTTCTTC. V usage is TRBV12-3 or TRBV12-4 and J usage is TRBJ2-1; TRBD2 matches 7 bases. V shed 5 bases, J shed 8 bases, and the junction held 6 bases outside the gene matches. The CDR3 totals 13 residues.

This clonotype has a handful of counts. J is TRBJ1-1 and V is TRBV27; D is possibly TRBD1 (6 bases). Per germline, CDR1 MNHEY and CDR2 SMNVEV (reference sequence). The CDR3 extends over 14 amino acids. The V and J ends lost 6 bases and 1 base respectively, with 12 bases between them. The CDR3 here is CASRLGQTNTEAFF. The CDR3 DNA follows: TGTGCCAGCAGACTGGGACAAACGAACACTGAAGCTTTCTTT.

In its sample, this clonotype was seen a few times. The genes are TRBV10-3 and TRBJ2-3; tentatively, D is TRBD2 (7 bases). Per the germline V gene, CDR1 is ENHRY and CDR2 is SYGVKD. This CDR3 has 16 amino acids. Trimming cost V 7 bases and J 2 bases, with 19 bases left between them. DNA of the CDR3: TGTGCCATCACGGAAGGAGTGGGGGGGCCCACAGATACGCAGTATTTT. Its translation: CAITEGVGGPTDTQYF.

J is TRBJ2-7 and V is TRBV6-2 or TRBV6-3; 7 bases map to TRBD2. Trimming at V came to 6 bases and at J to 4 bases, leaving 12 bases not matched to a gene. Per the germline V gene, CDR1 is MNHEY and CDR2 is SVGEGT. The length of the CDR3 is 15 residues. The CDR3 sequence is CASSATAGLLYEQYF. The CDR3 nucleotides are TGTGCCAGCAGCGCCACAGCGGGACTATTATACGAGCAGTACTTC.